This TCR beta chain derives from a study of blood T cell repertoires in COVID-19. About the research overall: The United States, Italy and Spain provided the acute and convalescent COVID-19 samples. Sources were T cells, B-cell-depleted T cells, or PBMCs; the material itself was cDNA or gDNA.

Data came from immunoSEQ multiplex PCR; TCRdb stores just in-frame clones and leaves some out. Found here are some 180,000 clones, roughly 76% of them singletons; the top ten hold approximately 12%. Germline V lookup: CDR1 SGHRS, CDR2 YFSETQ. The CDR3 loop spans 16 amino acids. V lost 2 bases, J lost 0 bases, and 12 bases lay in between. Sequenced: peripheral blood. This clonotype was obtained from a woman aged 80 or older with COVID-19, enrolled during active disease. This rearrangement joins TRBV5-1 to TRBJ2-1; a possible D gene is TRBD2 (5 bases). DNA for the CDR3: TGCGCCAGCAGCTTATATAGGGAGAGCTCCTACAATGAGCAGTTCTTC. It specifies CASSLYRESSYNEQFF. Complete variable domain (other parts from reference TRBV5-1 and TRBJ2-1): KAGVTQTPRYLIKTRGQQVTLSCSPISGHRSVSWYQQTPGQGLQFLFEYFSETQRNKGNFPGRFSGRQFSNSRSEMNVSTLELGDSALYLCASSLYRESSYNEQFFGPGTRLTVL.